What follows is one T cell receptor (beta chain) and its context. These data originate in a study of shared T cell receptors in the human thymus. Libraries were prepared by immunoSEQ multiplex PCR; TCRdb keeps only in-frame clonotypes and omits some of them. The sample comprises 700,000 to 750,000 clones, 80% to 90% of which are singletons, and about 0.0098% rests with the top ten. From germline, CDR1 is SGHNT and CDR2 YENEEA. Trimming removed 4 bases at V and 4 bases at J, with 11 bases between. The CDR3 covers 13 residues. These data are also associated with another study on human thymus T cells. That work contributes: Obtained as resections during corrective heart surgery, the thymus tissue was then studied.

The sample comprised thymocytes. The V gene is TRBV11-3, the J gene TRBJ2-7; no firm D call. The clonotype originates from a girl under three years old with a congenital heart defect. As DNA, the CDR3 is TGTGCCAGCAGCTCGAGTTACGAGTACGAGCAGTACTTC. It encodes CASSSSYEYEQYF.